This TCR beta chain was recovered during a study of human T cells and chemical hapten exposure. Study overall: Diphenylcyclopropenone was administered weekly to the scalp of patients throughout the approximately 24-week study.

Via MiXCR, TCRdb re-called the RACE reads, giving one row per CDR3 protein. This sample has some 96,000 distinct CDR3 sequences, with 25% to 30% found just once. Time point specified: patch test 3, about 24 weeks after DPC sensitization. Sample treatment: therapeutic diphenylcyclopropenone sensitization with weekly scalp DPC. General study points: Against controls, expanded TCRs gave rise to significantly more large CDR3 similarity clusters. PT1 expanded TCR numbers tracked positively with patch test score.

The CDR3 sequence is 14 residues long. CDR1 MDHEN and CDR2 SYDVKM come from the germline V gene. Trimming cost V 6 bases and J 1 base, with 9 bases left between them. This clonotype was recorded many times. Its antigen is still unknown. This TCR derives from a man aged 35 to 55 with alopecia areata. Some clones in this sample may be carry-over from other donors' samples. The sequenced sample was whole blood, obtained in connection with sensitization to the hapten diphenylcyclopropenone (DPC). This chain uses TRBV28 with TRBJ2-2; TRBD1 is a possible D gene (5 bases). CDR3 DNA: TGTGCCAGCAGCCCAGGACAGAACACCGGGGAGCTGTTTTTT. Translated: CASSPGQNTGELFF. The variable domain in full, with the rest retrieved from reference TRBV28 and TRBJ2-2, is DVKVTQSSRYLVKRTGEKVFLECVQDMDHENMFWYRQDPGLGLRLIYFSYDVKMKEKGDIPEGYSVSREKKERFSLILESASTNQTSMYLCASSPGQNTGELFFGEGSRLTVL.